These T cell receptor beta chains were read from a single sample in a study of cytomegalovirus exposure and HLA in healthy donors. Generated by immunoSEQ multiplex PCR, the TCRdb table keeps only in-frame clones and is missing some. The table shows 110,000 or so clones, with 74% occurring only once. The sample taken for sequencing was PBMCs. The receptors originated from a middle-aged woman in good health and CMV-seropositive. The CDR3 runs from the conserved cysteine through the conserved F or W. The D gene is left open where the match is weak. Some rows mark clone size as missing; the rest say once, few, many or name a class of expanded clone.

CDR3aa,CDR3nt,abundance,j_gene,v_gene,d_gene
CASSLISDTEAFF,TGTGCCAGCAGCTTAATTAGCGACACTGAAGCTTTCTTT,.,TRBJ1-1,TRBV7-6,.
CASNPGLAGGVAGELFF,TGTGCCAGCAATCCGGGACTAGCGGGAGGGGTGGCCGGGGAGCTGTTTTTT,.,TRBJ2-2,TRBV2,TRBD2
CAWAGTFSTDTQYF,TGTGCCTGGGCCGGGACATTTAGCACAGATACGCAGTATTTT,.,TRBJ2-3,TRBV30,.
CASRFRTSTGELFF,TGTGCCAGCAGATTCCGGACTAGCACCGGGGAGCTGTTTTTT,.,TRBJ2-2,TRBV7-2,TRBD2
CASPVAGNTGELFF,TGTGCCAGCCCGGTGGCGGGAAACACCGGGGAGCTGTTTTTT,few,TRBJ2-2,TRBV7-2,.
CASSVGTGELFF,TGTGCCAGCAGTGTCGGCACCGGGGAGCTGTTTTTT,.,TRBJ2-2,TRBV6-5,.
CASSLDRGRYNEQFF,TGTGCCAGCAGCTTGGACAGGGGACGCTACAATGAGCAGTTCTTC,.,TRBJ2-1,TRBV5-4,TRBD1
CASSTTNTEAFF,TGTGCCAGCAGCACTACGAACACTGAAGCTTTCTTT,.,TRBJ1-1,TRBV7-3,.
CASSESLGGNSPLHF,TGTGCCAGCAGTGAGAGCCTGGGGGGTAATTCACCCCTCCACTTT,.,TRBJ1-6,TRBV25-1,.
CAWGQGTGNTIYF,TGTGCCTGGGGGCAGGGGACTGGAAACACCATATATTTT,few,TRBJ1-3,TRBV30,.
CASSLGGLNTEAFF,TGTGCCAGCAGCTTAGGGGGGCTGAACACTGAAGCTTTCTTT,.,TRBJ1-1,TRBV11-3,.
CASSVAGSAQTGELFF,TGTGCCAGCAGCGTAGCTGGGAGCGCTCAGACCGGGGAGCTGTTTTTT,.,TRBJ2-2,TRBV9,.
CASSSGQGQNIQYF,TGTGCCAGCAGCTCGGGACAGGGACAAAACATTCAGTACTTC,.,TRBJ2-4,TRBV7-6,TRBD1